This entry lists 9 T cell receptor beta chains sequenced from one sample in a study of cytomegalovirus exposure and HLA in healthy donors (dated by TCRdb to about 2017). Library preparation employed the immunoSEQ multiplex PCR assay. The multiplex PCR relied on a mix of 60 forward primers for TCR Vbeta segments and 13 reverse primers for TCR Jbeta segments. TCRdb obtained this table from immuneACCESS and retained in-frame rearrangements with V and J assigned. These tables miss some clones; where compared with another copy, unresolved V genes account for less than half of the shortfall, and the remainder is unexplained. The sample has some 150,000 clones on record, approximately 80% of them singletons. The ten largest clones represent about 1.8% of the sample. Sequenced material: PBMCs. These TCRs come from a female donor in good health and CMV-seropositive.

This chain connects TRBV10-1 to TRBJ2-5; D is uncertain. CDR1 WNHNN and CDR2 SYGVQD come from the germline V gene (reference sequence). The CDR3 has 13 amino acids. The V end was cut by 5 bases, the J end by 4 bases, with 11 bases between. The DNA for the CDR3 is TGCGCCAGCAGTAAGGCCCAGGCAGAGACCCAGTACTTC. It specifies CASSKAQAETQYF.

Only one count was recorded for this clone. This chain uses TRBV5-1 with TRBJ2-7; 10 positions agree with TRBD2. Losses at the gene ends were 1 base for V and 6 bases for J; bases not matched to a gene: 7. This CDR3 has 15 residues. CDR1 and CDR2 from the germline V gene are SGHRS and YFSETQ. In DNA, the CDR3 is TGCGCCAGCAGCTTGAGCGCTAGCGGGGGTCTCGAGCAGTACTTC. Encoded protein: CASSLSASGGLEQYF.

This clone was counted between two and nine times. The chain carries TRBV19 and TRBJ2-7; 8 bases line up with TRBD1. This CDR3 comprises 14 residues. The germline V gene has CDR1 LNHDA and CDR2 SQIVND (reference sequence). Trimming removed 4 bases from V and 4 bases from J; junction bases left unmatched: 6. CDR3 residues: CASSNDRGGYEQYF. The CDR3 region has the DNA TGTGCCAGTAGTAACGACAGGGGAGGATACGAGCAGTACTTC.

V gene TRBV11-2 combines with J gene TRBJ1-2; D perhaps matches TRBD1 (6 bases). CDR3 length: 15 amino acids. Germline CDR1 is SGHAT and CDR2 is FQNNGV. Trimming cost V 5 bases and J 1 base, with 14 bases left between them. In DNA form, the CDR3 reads TGTGCCAGCAGCCCCGGGACAAATTTTAACTATGGCTACACCTTC. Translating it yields CASSPGTNFNYGYTF.

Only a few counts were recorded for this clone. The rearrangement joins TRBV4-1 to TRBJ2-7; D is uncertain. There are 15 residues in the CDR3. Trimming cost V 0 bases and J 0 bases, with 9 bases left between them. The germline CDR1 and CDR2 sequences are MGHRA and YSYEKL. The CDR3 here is CASSQEGGSSYEQYF. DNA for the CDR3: TGCGCCAGCAGCCAAGAAGGCGGTAGCTCCTACGAGCAGTACTTC.

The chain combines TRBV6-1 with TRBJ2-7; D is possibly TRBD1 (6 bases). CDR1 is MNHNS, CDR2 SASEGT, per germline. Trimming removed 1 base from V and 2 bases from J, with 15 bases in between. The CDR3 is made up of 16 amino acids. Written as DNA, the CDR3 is TGTGCCAGCAGTGAAGGGCTGGCAGGGACAACCTACGAGCAGTACTTC. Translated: CASSEGLAGTTYEQYF.

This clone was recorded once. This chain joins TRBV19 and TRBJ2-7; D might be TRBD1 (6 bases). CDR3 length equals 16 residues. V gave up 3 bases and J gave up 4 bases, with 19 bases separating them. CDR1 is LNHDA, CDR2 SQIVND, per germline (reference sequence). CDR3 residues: CASSIGAGEGVYEQYF. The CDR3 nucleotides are TGTGCCAGTAGTATTGGGGCAGGGGAAGGAGTTTACGAGCAGTACTTC.

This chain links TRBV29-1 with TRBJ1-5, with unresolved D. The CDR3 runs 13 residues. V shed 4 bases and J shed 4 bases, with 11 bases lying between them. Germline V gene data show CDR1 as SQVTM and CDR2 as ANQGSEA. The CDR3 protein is CSVGSRLNQPQHF. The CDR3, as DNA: TGCAGCGTTGGGTCCAGGCTGAATCAGCCCCAGCATTTT.

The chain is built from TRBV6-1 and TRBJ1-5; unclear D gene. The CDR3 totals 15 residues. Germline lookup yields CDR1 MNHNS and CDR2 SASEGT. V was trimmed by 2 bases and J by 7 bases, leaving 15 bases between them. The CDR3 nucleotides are TGTGCCAGCAGTGAAAGGGAGGCCCCAAGCCAGCCCCAGCATTTT. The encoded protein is CASSEREAPSQPQHF.